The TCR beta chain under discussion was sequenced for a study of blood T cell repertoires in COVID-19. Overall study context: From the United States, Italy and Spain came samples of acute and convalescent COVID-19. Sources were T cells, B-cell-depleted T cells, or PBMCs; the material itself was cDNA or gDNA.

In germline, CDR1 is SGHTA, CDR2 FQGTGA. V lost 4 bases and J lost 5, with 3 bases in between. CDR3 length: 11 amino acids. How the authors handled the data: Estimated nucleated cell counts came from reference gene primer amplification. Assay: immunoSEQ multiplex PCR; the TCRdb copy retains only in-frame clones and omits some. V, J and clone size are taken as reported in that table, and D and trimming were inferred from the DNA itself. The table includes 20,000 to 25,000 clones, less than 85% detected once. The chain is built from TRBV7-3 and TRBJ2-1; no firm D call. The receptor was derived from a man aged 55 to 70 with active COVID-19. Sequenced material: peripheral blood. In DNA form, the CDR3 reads TGTGCCAGCAGCTCAGACAATGAGCAGTTCTTC. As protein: CASSSDNEQFF.